The rows below give T cell receptor beta chains drawn from one sample of a study of cytomegalovirus exposure and HLA in healthy donors. Clones were read by immunoSEQ multiplex PCR, and TCRdb kept only the in-frame ones, dropping some. This table has more than 60,000 clones, roughly 89% appearing once. Sequencing used PBMCs. These receptors came from a woman aged 18-35 years in good health and CMV-seronegative. Both conserved end residues are part of each CDR3. D genes are given only for firm matches. Expanded clones get a size class; other rows say once, few or many, or leave the size out.

size,V,J,D,CDR3,DNA
NA,TRBV15,TRBJ2-7,NA,CATSPKRRGTYEQYF,TGTGCCACCAGCCCAAAGCGGAGGGGCACCTACGAGCAGTACTTC
NA,TRBV30,TRBJ2-1,NA,CAWIRAGHGFF,TGTGCCTGGATTAGGGCGGGGCATGGGTTCTTC
NA,TRBV11-3,TRBJ2-7,TRBD1,CASSQGQSSYEQYF,TGTGCCAGCAGCCAGGGACAGAGCTCCTACGAGCAGTACTTC
once,TRBV30,TRBJ2-1,NA,CAWSSLSNEQFF,TGTGCCTGGAGCTCGTTATCGAATGAGCAGTTCTTC
NA,TRBV10-3,TRBJ2-5,NA,CAISDHATGDQETQYF,TGTGCCATCAGTGACCATGCGACAGGAGACCAAGAGACCCAGTACTTC
NA,TRBV27,TRBJ1-2,TRBD1,CASSLGTGRYGYTF,TGTGCCAGCAGTCTCGGGACAGGGAGATATGGCTACACCTTC
NA,TRBV28,TRBJ2-4,NA,CAIARELGYIQYF,TGTGCCATAGCGAGGGAATTGGGGTACATTCAGTACTTC
NA,TRBV5-1,TRBJ2-1,NA,CASSLGRANEQFF,TGCGCCAGCAGCTTGGGCAGGGCCAATGAGCAGTTCTTC
NA,TRBV4-2,TRBJ2-7,NA,CASSQDMTRIAYEQYF,TGTGCCAGCAGCCAAGATATGACTAGAATTGCCTACGAGCAGTACTTC
NA,TRBV27,TRBJ1-5,TRBD1,CASSLRMDRGSQPQHF,TGTGCCAGCAGTTTACGAATGGACAGGGGAAGTCAGCCCCAGCATTTT
NA,TRBV5-1,TRBJ1-4,TRBD1,CASSSGTGANEKLFF,TGCGCCAGCAGCTCTGGCACAGGGGCTAATGAAAAACTGTTTTTT
NA,TRBV7-6,TRBJ2-2,TRBD2,CASSQRTSGTTGELFF,TGTGCCAGCAGCCAACGGACTAGCGGGACCACCGGGGAGCTGTTTTTT
once,TRBV4-3,TRBJ2-3,TRBD2,CASSQEGSGGMQYF,TGCGCCAGCAGCCAAGAAGGTAGCGGGGGAATGCAGTATTTT
NA,TRBV18,TRBJ1-5,TRBD1,CASSRIRTGSDQPQHF,TGTGCCAGCTCACGGATCAGGACAGGGTCGGATCAGCCCCAGCATTTT
few,TRBV5-1,TRBJ2-3,TRBD2,CASSLGLAGGRFTDTQYF,TGCGCCAGCAGCTTGGGACTAGCGGGGGGACGATTCACAGATACGCAGTATTTT
NA,TRBV7-9,TRBJ1-4,NA,CASSKWGREVTEKLFF,TGTGCCAGCAGCAAGTGGGGCAGGGAGGTGACTGAAAAACTGTTTTTT
NA,TRBV7-9,TRBJ1-1,NA,CASSHPGGIERPEAFF,TGTGCCAGCAGCCACCCCGGCGGGATCGAAAGGCCTGAAGCTTTCTTT
NA,TRBV7-8,TRBJ1-3,NA,CASSRQARAGNTIYF,TGTGCCAGCAGCCGGCAGGCCAGGGCTGGAAACACCATATATTTT
NA,TRBV2,TRBJ1-5,NA,CARGGLSSNQPQHF,TGTGCCAGAGGCGGGCTATCGTCCAATCAGCCCCAGCATTTT
NA,TRBV7-2,TRBJ1-6,NA,CASSMNRVENSPLHF,TGTGCCAGCAGCATGAACAGGGTAGAGAATTCACCCCTCCACTTT
NA,TRBV5-1,TRBJ2-2,TRBD2,CASSFTGTSSSGELFF,TGCGCCAGCAGCTTTACCGGGACTAGCTCGTCCGGGGAGCTGTTTTTT
few,TRBV6-4,TRBJ2-2,NA,CASSGMAGDTGELFF,TGTGCCAGCAGTGGAATGGCAGGGGACACCGGGGAGCTGTTTTTT
NA,TRBV6-5,TRBJ2-5,NA,CAVRRGVLVTETQYF,TGTGCCGTACGGAGAGGCGTACTAGTAACGGAGACCCAGTACTTC
NA,TRBV4-1,TRBJ2-7,TRBD2,CASSQGMATSFEQYF,TGCGCCAGCAGCCAAGGAATGGCGACTAGCTTCGAGCAGTACTTC
NA,TRBV27,TRBJ2-2,TRBD2,CASRPRGGGSTGELFF,TGTGCCAGCAGACCCCGGGGGGGCGGTAGCACCGGGGAGCTGTTTTTT
NA,TRBV18,TRBJ1-1,TRBD1,CASSPRQGRANTEAFF,TGTGCCAGCTCACCTCGACAGGGGCGGGCGAACACTGAAGCTTTCTTT
NA,TRBV21-1,TRBJ1-5,NA,CASSNVKKGQGVNNQPQHF,TGTGCCAGCAGCAACGTAAAAAAGGGACAGGGGGTCAACAATCAGCCCCAGCATTTT
medium-sized,TRBV5-4,TRBJ2-7,TRBD2,CASSPRLAGVSEQYF,TGTGCCAGCAGCCCTCGACTAGCGGGAGTCTCCGAGCAGTACTTC
NA,TRBV28,TRBJ2-7,TRBD2,CASSGRALDEQYF,TGTGCCAGCAGCGGGAGGGCTCTCGACGAGCAGTACTTC
NA,TRBV7-8,TRBJ2-7,NA,CASSVQGRTYEQYF,TGTGCCAGCAGCGTCCAGGGGCGTACCTACGAGCAGTACTTC
few,TRBV6-1,TRBJ2-7,TRBD2,CASSEKEREDYEQYF,TGTGCCAGCAGTGAAAAAGAGCGGGAGGATTACGAGCAGTACTTC
once,TRBV5-1,TRBJ2-2,TRBD2,CASSLASGAYTGELFF,TGCGCCAGCAGCTTGGCGAGCGGGGCCTACACCGGGGAGCTGTTTTTT
once,TRBV4-3,TRBJ1-1,TRBD1,CASSQPGQGSTEAFF,TGCGCCAGCAGCCAACCGGGACAGGGGAGCACTGAAGCTTTCTTT
NA,TRBV19,TRBJ1-1,NA,CASSILRNTEAFF,TGTGCCAGTAGTATTCTGAGGAACACTGAAGCTTTCTTT
few,TRBV7-8,TRBJ2-7,NA,CASSPRAGVYEQYF,TGTGCCAGCAGCCCTCGGGCAGGGGTCTACGAGCAGTACTTC
NA,TRBV4-2,TRBJ2-5,TRBD2,CASSHQMGGQETQYF,TGTGCCAGCAGCCACCAGATGGGGGGGCAAGAGACCCAGTACTTC
few,TRBV11-2,TRBJ2-1,NA,CASSLDWGRSSYNEQFF,TGTGCCAGCAGCTTAGATTGGGGGAGGAGCTCCTACAATGAGCAGTTCTTC
NA,TRBV6-5,TRBJ1-5,TRBD1,CASGPQGARQPQHF,TGTGCCAGCGGTCCACAGGGGGCGCGACAGCCCCAGCATTTT
once,TRBV19,TRBJ2-3,TRBD2,CASSGGEDTQYF,TGTGCCAGTAGCGGGGGGGAGGATACGCAGTATTTT
NA,TRBV28,TRBJ2-7,TRBD2,CASSLFTSGSGEQYF,TGTGCCAGCAGTTTATTTACTAGCGGGAGTGGCGAGCAGTACTTC
NA,TRBV9,TRBJ2-1,NA,CASSQSQGEQFF,TGTGCCAGCAGCCAGAGCCAGGGTGAGCAGTTCTTC
NA,TRBV7-8,TRBJ2-4,TRBD1,CASSLRGTDFSIQYF,TGTGCCAGCAGCTTAAGGGGGACAGATTTTAGCATTCAGTACTTC
NA,TRBV4-3,TRBJ2-3,NA,CASSQVASTDTQYF,TGCGCCAGCAGCCAAGTAGCTAGCACAGATACGCAGTATTTT
few,TRBV5-1,TRBJ1-6,NA,CASSLDSGTSPLHF,TGCGCCAGCAGCTTGGATTCGGGTACATCACCCCTCCACTTT
NA,TRBV6-5,TRBJ1-3,NA,CATHTATTAGNTIYF,TGTGCCACCCATACTGCCACTACGGCTGGAAACACCATATATTTT
NA,TRBV4-2,TRBJ1-6,TRBD1,CASSHNRAGTGGSPLHF,TGTGCCAGCAGCCACAATCGTGCCGGGACAGGGGGATCACCCCTCCACTTT
NA,TRBV5-4,TRBJ2-1,TRBD2,CASRLQREPYNEQFF,TGTGCCAGCAGATTACAGCGGGAGCCCTACAATGAGCAGTTCTTC
NA,TRBV5-1,TRBJ2-7,TRBD1,CASSPTLPGQGVREQYF,TGCGCCAGCAGCCCGACCCTCCCGGGACAGGGGGTTCGCGAGCAGTACTTC